The 18 T cell receptor beta chains presented below share a single source sample, sequenced in a study of technical replicates of blood from several donors. Sequencing used immunoSEQ multiplex PCR; TCRdb keeps in-frame clones, though not all of them. The table lists about 76,000 clones, around 97% of them singletons. Sequences were obtained from T cells isolated from PBMCs. All receptors come from a human donor in good health.

The rearrangement uses TRBV7-8 and TRBJ1-1; D may be TRBD1 (5 bases). V shed 5 bases and J shed 2 bases, with 18 bases lying between them. The CDR3 extends over 16 amino acids. The germline gives CDR1 SGHVS, CDR2 FQNEAQ. In DNA, the CDR3 is TGTGCCAGCAGCCGAAAAATAGGACAACCTAACACTGAAGCTTTCTTT. This gives the protein CASSRKIGQPNTEAFF.

The rearrangement links TRBV4-1 to TRBJ2-7; the D gene is possibly TRBD1 (5 bases). With 4 bases removed from V and 4 bases from J, the gap between germline ends came to 17 bases. CDR3 length equals 15 residues. The germline V gene has CDR1 MGHRA and CDR2 YSYEKL. Here the CDR3 DNA reads TGCGCCAGCAGCCCCTACGGCAGCAGGGCTTACGAGCAGTACTTC. Amino acid sequence: CASSPYGSRAYEQYF.

This rearrangement joins TRBV7-9 to TRBJ2-7, with D possibly being TRBD1 (5 bases). The CDR3 is 14 amino acids. With 5 bases removed from V and 3 bases from J, the gap between germline ends came to 14 bases. The V gene's germline CDR1 is SEHNR and CDR2 FQNEAQ (reference sequence). In DNA, the CDR3 is TGTGCCAGCAGCCGCCACGGACAAAACTACGAGCAGTACTTC. It is translated as CASSRHGQNYEQYF.

Here the CDR3 reads CASSDYRGQAREQYF. In DNA form, the CDR3 reads TGCGCCAGCAGCGATTACAGGGGTCAAGCTCGCGAGCAGTACTTC. This chain joins TRBV5-1 and TRBJ2-7, with TRBD1 matching 7 bases. J was trimmed by 6 bases and V by 4 bases; bases with no gene match: 13. The germline CDR1 and CDR2 sequences are SGHRS and YFSETQ. CDR3 size: 15 residues.

This chain uses TRBV13 with TRBJ2-4; D might be TRBD2 (5 bases). The CDR3 consists of 14 residues. Germline assignment: CDR1 PRHDT and CDR2 FYEKMQ (reference sequence). Trimming shortened V by 5 bases and J by 7 bases, and 15 bases separated the two germline ends. CDR3 sequence (DNA): TGTGCCAGCAGCGAGCAGTTTAGCGCTAACATTCAGTACTTC. Its protein product is CASSEQFSANIQYF.

The chain combines TRBV7-9 with TRBJ2-5; TRBD1 matches 7 bases. This CDR3 region has 13 residues. Germline CDR1 reads SEHNR; CDR2 reads FQNEAQ (reference sequence). The V and J ends lost 5 bases and 5 bases, in that order; junction bases with no gene match: 5. The CDR3 reads CASSRDRAETQYF. CDR3 in DNA: TGTGCCAGCAGCCGAGACAGGGCCGAGACCCAGTACTTC.

The chain combines TRBV5-4 with TRBJ2-7; TRBD1 aligns across 7 bases. Trimming removed 4 bases from V and 5 bases from J; junction bases left unmatched: 3. This CDR3 region has 12 residues. From germline, CDR1 is SGHNT and CDR2 YYREEE (reference sequence). The CDR3 region has the DNA TGTGCCAGCAGCCCGACAGGGAACGAGCAGTACTTC. As protein: CASSPTGNEQYF.

This chain joins TRBV29-1 and TRBJ1-4; 10 bases match TRBD1. CDR1 and CDR2 (germline): SQVTM, ANQGSEA. CDR3 length equals 13 residues. J gave up 8 bases and V 6 bases, and 6 bases lay outside the gene matches. The CDR3 DNA reads as TGCAGCGTACCGGGACAGGGGCAAGAAAAACTGTTTTTT. The encoded protein is CSVPGQGQEKLFF. The full variable domain, with the rest looked up from reference TRBV29-1 and TRBJ1-4, is SAVISQKPSRDICQRGTSLTIQCQVDSQVTMMFWYRQQPGQSLTLIATANQGSEATYESGFVIDKFPISRPNLTFSTLTVSNMSPEDSSIYLCSVPGQGQEKLFFGSGTQLSVL.

The rearrangement uses TRBV5-1 and TRBJ1-1; no reliable D call. Germline V gene sequence: CDR1 SGHRS, CDR2 YFSETQ. The CDR3 spans 13 residues. Trimming cost V 2 bases and J 4 bases, with 9 bases left between them. DNA of the CDR3: TGCGCCAGCAGCTTAGACATGGGCACTGAAGCTTTCTTT. Translating gives CASSLDMGTEAFF.

The CDR3 protein is CASSTRTGGETQYF. The CDR3 DNA reads as TGTGCCAGCAGTACAAGGACAGGGGGGGAGACCCAGTACTTC. The chain joins TRBV6-1 to TRBJ2-5, with 10 bases fitting TRBD1. Germline V lookup: CDR1 MNHNS, CDR2 SASEGT. The junction had 5 bases not matched to a gene; V was cut back by 5 bases and J by 5 bases. The CDR3 length is 14 residues.

The chain combines TRBV28 with TRBJ2-7; perhaps TRBD1 as D (5 bases). From germline, CDR1 is MDHEN and CDR2 SYDVKM. The CDR3 is made up of 15 amino acids. Trimming took 2 bases from V and 3 from J, leaving 14 bases between them. The CDR3 sequence: CASSLRTRVSYEQYF. DNA of the CDR3: TGTGCCAGCAGTTTAAGGACCAGGGTTAGCTACGAGCAGTACTTC.

CDR3 in amino acids: CAILHRNTGELFF. CDR3 DNA: TGTGCCATCCTCCACAGGAACACCGGGGAGCTGTTTTTT. The rearrangement links TRBV10-3 to TRBJ2-2; no reliable D call. Looked up from germline, CDR1 is ENHRY and CDR2 is SYGVKD. The ends were cut back, 8 bases at V and 1 base at J, with 8 bases in the middle. CDR3 length: 13 residues.

V usage is TRBV28 and J usage is TRBJ1-4; D is undetermined. Trimming shortened V by 2 bases and J by 10 bases, and 5 bases separated the two germline ends. This CDR3 is 11 amino acids long. Germline CDR1 reads MDHEN; CDR2 reads SYDVKM. Here the CDR3 reads CASSLRGKLFF. The CDR3 nucleotides read TGTGCCAGCAGTTTAAGAGGAAAACTGTTTTTT.

The chain recombines TRBV7-9 with TRBJ2-3; TRBD1 agrees at 9 bases. J gave up 3 bases and V 5 bases, and 6 bases lay outside the gene matches. The CDR3 is made up of 15 amino acids. Germline assignment: CDR1 SEHNR and CDR2 FQNEAQ (reference sequence). The CDR3 protein is CASSEQGARTDTQYF. CDR3 bases: TGTGCCAGCAGCGAACAGGGGGCGCGGACAGATACGCAGTATTTT.

J is TRBJ1-1 and V is TRBV20-1; 8 bases are shared with TRBD1. The J segment lost 6 bases and the V segment lost 5 bases, leaving 2 bases of the junction unmatched. The CDR3 consists of 11 residues. Germline values: CDR1 DFQATT, CDR2 SNEGSKA (reference sequence). Here the CDR3 DNA reads TGCAGTGCTCCACAGGGGGCTGAAGCTTTCTTT. This translates into CSAPQGAEAFF.

CDR3 loop: CASSEFRGSGNTIYF. CDR3 nucleotides: TGTGCCAGCAGTGAATTCAGGGGCTCTGGAAACACCATATATTTT. The chain uses TRBV25-1 and TRBJ1-3, with a tentative D call TRBD1 (6 bases). Germline-derived CDR1 and CDR2 are MGHDK and SYGVNS. The CDR3 is made up of 15 amino acids. The ends were cut back, 1 base at V and 0 bases at J, with 7 bases in the middle.

V gene TRBV27 combines with J gene TRBJ2-7; 7 nucleotides align to TRBD2. The CDR3 has 14 amino acids. The germline V gene encodes CDR1 MNHEY and CDR2 SMNVEV (reference sequence). V was pared by 5 bases and J by 0 bases, with 4 bases of the junction left unmatched. The CDR3 nucleotides are TGTGCCAGCAGTCCTCTAGCGGACTCCTACGAGCAGTACTTC. It is translated as CASSPLADSYEQYF.

The chain employs TRBV5-1 and TRBJ2-2; 9 nucleotides agree with TRBD2. CDR1 SGHRS and CDR2 YFSETQ come from the germline V gene. With V trimmed by 4 bases and J by 7 bases, 11 bases remained unmatched. The CDR3 is made up of 16 amino acids. The chain's CDR3 is CASSPGLAPVSGELFF. The CDR3 bases are TGCGCCAGCAGCCCAGGACTAGCGCCAGTAAGCGGGGAGCTGTTTTTT.